The T cell receptor beta chain under discussion was sequenced for a study of shared clonotypes between healthy human individuals. The wider study: CD4 naive and CD4 memory each took three plates per donor, while CD8 naive took two and CD8 memory one.

The data were produced by immunoSEQ multiplex PCR, yet TCRdb's version contains in-frame clones alone and is incomplete. This table holds approximately 2,200,000 clones, 90% to 95% found once. Study conclusions and caveats: In general, naive subsets displayed greater estimated richness than memory subsets did. The rarefaction results pointed to incomplete sorted-subset sequencing despite large depth.

CD45RO-negative, CCR7-selected cells formed the naive CD8 fraction, which excluded terminally differentiated effector memory CD45RA+ cells. Adult donors, all healthy and HIV-negative, had no recent acute infections or vaccinations. Germline CDR1 MNHEY, CDR2 SMNVEV (reference sequence). V lost 1 base, J lost 1 base, and 8 bases lay in between. This CDR3 contains 15 residues. On this clone: Antigen: not known.

The specimen sequenced was naive CD8+ T cells from PBMCs. This receptor was identified in a man between 18 and 29 years old in good health. Some clones in this sample may be carry-over from other donors' samples. The chain uses TRBV27 and TRBJ1-5; a possible D gene is TRBD1 (6 bases). This CDR3 is CASSLWGASNQPQHF. CDR3 coding DNA: TGTGCCAGCAGTTTATGGGGGGCGAGCAATCAGCCCCAGCATTTT.